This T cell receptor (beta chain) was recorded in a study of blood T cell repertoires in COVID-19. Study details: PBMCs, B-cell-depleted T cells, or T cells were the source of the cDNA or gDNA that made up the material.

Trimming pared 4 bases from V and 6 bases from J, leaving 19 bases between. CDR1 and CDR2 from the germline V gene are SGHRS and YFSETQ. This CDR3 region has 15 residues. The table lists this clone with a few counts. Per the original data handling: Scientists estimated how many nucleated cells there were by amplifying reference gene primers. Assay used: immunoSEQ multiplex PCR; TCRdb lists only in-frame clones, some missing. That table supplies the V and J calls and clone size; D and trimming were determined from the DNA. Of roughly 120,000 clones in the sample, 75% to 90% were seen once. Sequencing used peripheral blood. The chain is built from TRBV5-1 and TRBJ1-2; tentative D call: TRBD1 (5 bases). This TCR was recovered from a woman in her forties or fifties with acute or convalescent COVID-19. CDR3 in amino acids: CASSDLTRGEDGYTF. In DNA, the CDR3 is TGCGCCAGCAGCGACCTGACTAGGGGTGAGGATGGCTACACCTTC.